Listed below are T cell receptor beta chains from one sample, sequenced in a study of blood T cell repertoires in COVID-19. The data were produced by immunoSEQ multiplex PCR, yet TCRdb's version contains in-frame clones alone and is incomplete. The repertoire holds under 250,000 clones, with around 80% as singletons. Sequenced sample: peripheral blood. These receptors originate from a man aged 40-55 years with active or convalescent COVID-19. CDR3s include the opening cysteine and the closing phenylalanine or tryptophan. D genes are given only for firm matches. Only some rows state a clone size, as once, few, many or a class for expanded clones.

v_gene: TRBV11-2; len: 14; j_gene: TRBJ2-3; abundance: .; d_gene: TRBD1; CDR3nt: TGTGCCAGCAGCTTAGGACAGGGGTCAGATACGCAGTATTTT; CDR3aa: CASSLGQGSDTQYF
v_gene: TRBV7-9; len: 15; j_gene: TRBJ1-5; abundance: .; d_gene: .; CDR3nt: TGTGCCAGCAGCCTCGGGACTGCGGGCAATCAGCCCCAGCATTTT; CDR3aa: CASSLGTAGNQPQHF
v_gene: TRBV21-1; len: 17; j_gene: TRBJ2-7; abundance: .; d_gene: .; CDR3nt: TGTGCCAGCAGCAAAGTTTGGACAGGGTCGGACTCCTACGAGCAGTACTTC; CDR3aa: CASSKVWTGSDSYEQYF
v_gene: TRBV11-3; len: 14; j_gene: TRBJ1-4; abundance: .; d_gene: .; CDR3nt: TGTGCCAGCAGCTTAGTAACAGGAGTGGAAAAACTGTTTTTT; CDR3aa: CASSLVTGVEKLFF
v_gene: TRBV2; len: 14; j_gene: TRBJ1-1; abundance: .; d_gene: TRBD1; CDR3nt: TGTGCCAGCAGACAAGACAGGGTTGGAACTGAAGCTTTCTTT; CDR3aa: CASRQDRVGTEAFF
v_gene: TRBV3-1/TRBV3-2; len: 14; j_gene: TRBJ2-7; abundance: .; d_gene: TRBD1; CDR3nt: TGTGCCAGCAGCCTAGGACAGGGGCCCTACGAGCAGTACTTC; CDR3aa: CASSLGQGPYEQYF
v_gene: TRBV19; len: 15; j_gene: TRBJ1-6; abundance: .; d_gene: TRBD1; CDR3nt: TGTGCCAGTACCGCGGGACAGGAGGGAACTTCACCCCTCCACTTT; CDR3aa: CASTAGQEGTSPLHF
v_gene: TRBV19; len: 17; j_gene: TRBJ2-6; abundance: many; d_gene: .; CDR3nt: TGTGCCACTACCGGACATGCGGACCTGGGAGGGGCCAACGTCCTGACTTTC; CDR3aa: CATTGHADLGGANVLTF
v_gene: TRBV30; len: 13; j_gene: TRBJ2-5; abundance: .; d_gene: .; CDR3nt: TGTGCCTGGAGTAAACATATCCCAGAGACCCAGTACTTC; CDR3aa: CAWSKHIPETQYF
v_gene: TRBV7-9; len: 13; j_gene: TRBJ1-1; abundance: once; d_gene: .; CDR3nt: TGTGCCAGCAGCTCGGGAGAGAACACTGAAGCTTTCTTT; CDR3aa: CASSSGENTEAFF
v_gene: TRBV19; len: 15; j_gene: TRBJ1-2; abundance: .; d_gene: .; CDR3nt: TGTGCCAGTAGTATAAGACAGGAATATAACTATGGCTACACCTTC; CDR3aa: CASSIRQEYNYGYTF
v_gene: TRBV6-4; len: 13; j_gene: TRBJ2-1; abundance: .; d_gene: .; CDR3nt: TGTGCCAGCAGTGACGGGGACAACAATGAGCAGTTCTTC; CDR3aa: CASSDGDNNEQFF
v_gene: TRBV2; len: 15; j_gene: TRBJ2-3; abundance: .; d_gene: TRBD2; CDR3nt: TGTGCCAGCAGCCCACTAGCGGGGTTCACAGATACGCAGTATTTT; CDR3aa: CASSPLAGFTDTQYF
v_gene: TRBV6-5; len: 14; j_gene: TRBJ1-3; abundance: .; d_gene: .; CDR3nt: TGTGCCAGCACCGATACTCACTCTGGAAACACCATATATTTT; CDR3aa: CASTDTHSGNTIYF
v_gene: TRBV5-1; len: 12; j_gene: TRBJ1-2; abundance: few; d_gene: .; CDR3nt: TGCGCCAGCAGTTTGGAGGGGGTTGGCTACACCTTC; CDR3aa: CASSLEGVGYTF
v_gene: TRBV19; len: 13; j_gene: TRBJ1-1; abundance: .; d_gene: .; CDR3nt: TGTGCCAGTAGTATAGGGGCGAACACTGAAGCTTTCTTT; CDR3aa: CASSIGANTEAFF
v_gene: TRBV20-1; len: 14; j_gene: TRBJ2-7; abundance: .; d_gene: .; CDR3nt: TGCAGTGCTAGTCCAGCGGTCAACTCCTACGAGCAGTGCTTC; CDR3aa: CSASPAVNSYEQCF
v_gene: TRBV19; len: 15; j_gene: TRBJ1-5; abundance: .; d_gene: .; CDR3nt: TGTGCCAGTAGTATAGCAGGGGCCGCCAATCAGCCCCAGCATTTT; CDR3aa: CASSIAGAANQPQHF
v_gene: TRBV12-5; len: 12; j_gene: TRBJ2-5; abundance: .; d_gene: .; CDR3nt: TGTGCTAGTGGTTTTATCGAAGAGACCCAGTACTTC; CDR3aa: CASGFIEETQYF
v_gene: TRBV5-1; len: 14; j_gene: TRBJ2-3; abundance: .; d_gene: TRBD2; CDR3nt: TGCGCCAGCAGCCCGGGACTACAAACAGATACGCAGTATTTT; CDR3aa: CASSPGLQTDTQYF
v_gene: TRBV12-3/TRBV12-4; len: 13; j_gene: TRBJ1-6; abundance: .; d_gene: .; CDR3nt: TGTGCCAGCAGTTTTGTCGCGAATTCACCCCTCCACTTT; CDR3aa: CASSFVANSPLHF
v_gene: TRBV19; len: 13; j_gene: TRBJ2-5; abundance: .; d_gene: TRBD2; CDR3nt: TGTGCCAGTAAAAAGCGGGAGGTCGAGACCCAGTACTTC; CDR3aa: CASKKREVETQYF
v_gene: TRBV4-3; len: 17; j_gene: TRBJ1-5; abundance: .; d_gene: TRBD1; CDR3nt: TGCGCCAGCAGCCAAGATAGCTGGACAGGGACAAATCAGCCCCAGCATTTT; CDR3aa: CASSQDSWTGTNQPQHF
v_gene: TRBV24-1; len: 15; j_gene: TRBJ2-3; abundance: .; d_gene: .; CDR3nt: TGTGCCACCAGTGACCCCAGCGGGAGCACAGATACGCAGTATTTT; CDR3aa: CATSDPSGSTDTQYF
v_gene: TRBV5-1; len: 15; j_gene: TRBJ2-7; abundance: once; d_gene: .; CDR3nt: TGCGCCAGCAGCTTGGAGGGCGGGATTCCCTACGAGCAGTACTTC; CDR3aa: CASSLEGGIPYEQYF
v_gene: TRBV7-9; len: 14; j_gene: TRBJ2-7; abundance: few; d_gene: .; CDR3nt: TGTGCCAGCAGCTTAGAAGGCGGTTCCTACGAGCAGTACTTC; CDR3aa: CASSLEGGSYEQYF